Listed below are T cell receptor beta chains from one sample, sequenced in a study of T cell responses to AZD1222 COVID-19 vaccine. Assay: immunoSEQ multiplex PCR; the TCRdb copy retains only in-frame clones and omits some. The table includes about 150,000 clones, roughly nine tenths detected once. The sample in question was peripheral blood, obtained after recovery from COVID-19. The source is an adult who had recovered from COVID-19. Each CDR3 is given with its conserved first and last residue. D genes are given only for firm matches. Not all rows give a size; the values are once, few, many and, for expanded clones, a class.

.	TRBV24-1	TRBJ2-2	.	CATSELVAGELFF	TGTGCCACCAGTGAACTTGTAGCCGGGGAGCTGTTTTTT
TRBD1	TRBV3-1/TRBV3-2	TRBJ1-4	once	CASSQDPYRGESF	TGTGCCAGCAGCCAAGATCCGTACAGGGGCGAGTCTTTT
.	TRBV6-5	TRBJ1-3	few	CASRLFPASPIYF	TGTGCCAGCAGATTATTCCCGGCAAGTCCCATATATTTT
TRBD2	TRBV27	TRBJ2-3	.	CASIRTSGADTQYF	TGTGCCAGCATAAGGACTAGCGGGGCAGATACGCAGTATTTT
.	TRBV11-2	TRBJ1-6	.	CASSLVATYNSPLHF	TGTGCCAGCAGCTTAGTCGCAACTTATAATTCACCCCTCCACTTT
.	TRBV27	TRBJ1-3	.	CASPTSLYGAAGNTIYF	TGTGCCAGCCCGACCAGTTTGTACGGGGCGGCTGGAAACACCATATATTTT
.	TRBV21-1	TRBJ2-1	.	CASSKERGSYNEQFF	TGTGCCAGCAGCAAAGAGCGGGGGTCCTACAATGAGCAGTTCTTC
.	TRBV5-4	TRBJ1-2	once	CASSWWTQIGGYTF	TGTGCCAGCAGCTGGTGGACACAGATCGGGGGCTACACCTTC
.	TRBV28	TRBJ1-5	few	CASRRDSASNQPQHF	TGTGCCAGCAGACGAGACAGCGCTAGCAATCAGCCCCAGCATTTT
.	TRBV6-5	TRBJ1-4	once	CASSYAWGATNEKLFF	TGTGCCAGCAGTTATGCCTGGGGGGCTACTAATGAAAAACTGTTTTTT
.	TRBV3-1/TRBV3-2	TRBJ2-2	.	CASSQIGNTGELFF	TGTGCCAGCAGCCAAATAGGTAACACCGGGGAGCTGTTTTTT
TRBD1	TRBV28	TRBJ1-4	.	CASIRGPGEKLFF	TGTGCCAGTATAAGGGGGCCCGGGGAAAAACTGTTTTTT
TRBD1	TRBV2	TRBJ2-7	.	CASSRTGMGYEQYF	TGTGCCAGCAGTAGGACAGGGATGGGCTACGAGCAGTACTTC
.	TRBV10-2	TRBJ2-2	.	CASSVGGTGELFF	TGCGCCAGCAGTGTCGGGGGCACCGGGGAGCTGTTTTTT
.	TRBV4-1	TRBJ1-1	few	CASSLDPSREEAFF	TGCGCCAGCAGCCTCGACCCGTCCCGAGAAGAAGCTTTCTTT
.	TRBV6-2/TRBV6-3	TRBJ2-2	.	CASSFTFTGELFF	TGTGCCAGCAGTTTTACTTTTACCGGGGAGCTGTTTTTT
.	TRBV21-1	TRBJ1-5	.	CASSKGTGDNQPQHF	TGTGCCAGCAGCAAAGGGACAGGAGACAATCAGCCCCAGCATTTT
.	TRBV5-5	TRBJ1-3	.	CASSEGVSGNTIYF	TGTGCCAGCAGCGAGGGGGTCTCTGGAAACACCATATATTTT
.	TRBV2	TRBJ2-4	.	CASSEAQEFQYF	TGTGCCAGCAGTGAAGCGCAGGAGTTTCAGTACTTC
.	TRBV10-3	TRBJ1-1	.	CAIRTDKGFATEAFF	TGTGCCATCAGGACGGACAAGGGGTTTGCCACTGAAGCTTTCTTT
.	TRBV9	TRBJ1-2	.	CASSVVGVGDLAGYGYTF	TGTGCCAGCAGCGTAGTGGGGGTGGGAGATTTGGCGGGCTATGGCTACACCTTC
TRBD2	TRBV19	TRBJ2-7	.	CASSPRGSGGDSSYEQYF	TGTGCCAGTAGTCCCCGGGGGAGCGGGGGAGATAGCTCCTACGAGCAGTACTTC
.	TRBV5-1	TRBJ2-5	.	CASSEDGVWGETQYF	TGCGCCAGCAGCGAGGACGGGGTATGGGGGGAGACCCAGTACTTC
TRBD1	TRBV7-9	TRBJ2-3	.	CASSPGQGPGTDTQYF	TGTGCCAGCAGCCCGGGACAGGGGCCAGGCACAGATACGCAGTATTTT
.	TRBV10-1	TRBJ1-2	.	CASSDLSGDGYTF	TGCGCCAGCAGTGACCTCTCGGGCGATGGCTACACCTTC
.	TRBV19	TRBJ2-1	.	CASSTGASNEQFF	TGTGCCAGTAGTACGGGAGCTAGCAATGAGCAGTTCTTC
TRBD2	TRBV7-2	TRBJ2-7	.	CASSASSGGSSYEQYF	TGTGCCAGCAGCGCATCTAGCGGGGGGTCCTCCTACGAGCAGTACTTC
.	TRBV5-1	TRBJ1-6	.	CASRSRATNSPLHF	TGCGCCAGCAGGTCCCGGGCTACCAATTCACCCCTCCACTTT
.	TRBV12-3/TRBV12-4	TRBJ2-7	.	CASRSRGEQYF	TGTGCCAGCAGGTCTAGGGGCGAGCAGTACTTC
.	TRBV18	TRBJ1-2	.	CASSQRGHGYTF	TGTGCCAGCTCTCAGCGGGGTCATGGCTACACCTTC
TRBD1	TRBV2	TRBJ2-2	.	CASSRTGGLHNTGELFF	TGTGCCAGCAGTCGGACAGGGGGCCTTCACAACACCGGGGAGCTGTTTTTT
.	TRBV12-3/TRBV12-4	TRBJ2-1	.	CASSLSSYNEQFF	TGTGCCAGCAGTTTATCCAGTTACAATGAGCAGTTCTTC
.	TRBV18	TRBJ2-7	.	CASSPSAGAYEQYF	TGTGCCAGCTCACCGTCGGCGGGCGCTTACGAGCAGTACTTC
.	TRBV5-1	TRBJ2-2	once	CASSLRTEPTGELFF	TGCGCCAGCAGCCTGAGGACAGAACCAACCGGGGAGCTGTTTTTT
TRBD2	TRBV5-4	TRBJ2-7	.	CASSLGGRALDEQYF	TGTGCCAGCAGCTTGGGCGGGAGGGCCCTTGACGAGCAGTACTTC
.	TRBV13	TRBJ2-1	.	CASSPRRQATNEQFF	TGTGCCAGCAGCCCTCGGAGACAGGCGACCAATGAGCAGTTCTTC
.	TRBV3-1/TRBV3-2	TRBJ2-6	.	CASSPTGSGANVLTF	TGTGCCAGCAGCCCTACAGGGTCCGGGGCCAACGTCCTGACTTTC
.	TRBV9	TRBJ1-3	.	CASSTTQGTGNTIYF	TGTGCCAGCAGCACTACACAGGGAACGGGAAACACCATATATTTT
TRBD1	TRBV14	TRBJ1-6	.	CASSQTGRSPLHF	TGTGCCAGCAGCCAGACAGGGAGATCACCCCTCCACTTT
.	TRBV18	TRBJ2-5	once	CASSPDGWETQYF	TGTGCCAGCTCACCGGACGGCTGGGAGACCCAGTACTTC
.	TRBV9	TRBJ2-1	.	CASSVAPGPRNEQFF	TGTGCCAGCAGCGTAGCGCCGGGACCGCGCAATGAGCAGTTCTTC
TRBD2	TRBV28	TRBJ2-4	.	CASTLRGGFENIQYF	TGTGCCAGCACCCTACGGGGGGGGTTCGAAAACATTCAGTACTTC
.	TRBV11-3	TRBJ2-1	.	CASSTRTPSYNEQFF	TGTGCCAGCAGTACGCGGACCCCGAGCTACAATGAGCAGTTCTTC
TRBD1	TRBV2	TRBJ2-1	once	CASKGFGDRYYNEQFF	TGTGCCAGCAAGGGTTTTGGGGACAGGTACTACAATGAGCAGTTCTTC
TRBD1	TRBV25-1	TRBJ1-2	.	CASSEMDRDGYTF	TGTGCCAGCAGTGAAATGGACAGGGATGGCTACACCTTC
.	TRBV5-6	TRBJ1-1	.	CASSFGRTTEAFF	TGTGCCAGCAGCTTCGGGCGGACCACTGAAGCTTTCTTT
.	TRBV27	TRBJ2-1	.	CARVYGASDRHEQFF	TGTGCCAGGGTTTATGGGGCTAGCGACCGGCATGAGCAGTTCTTC
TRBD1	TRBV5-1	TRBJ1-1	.	CASSSRGGDTEAFF	TGCGCCAGCAGCTCCAGGGGGGGAGACACTGAAGCTTTCTTT
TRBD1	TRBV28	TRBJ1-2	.	CASQTGPYGYTF	TGTGCCAGCCAGACAGGGCCCTATGGCTACACCTTC
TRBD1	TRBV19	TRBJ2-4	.	CASSIGRQGASKNIQYF	TGTGCCAGTAGTATAGGGAGACAGGGGGCGTCAAAAAACATTCAGTACTTC
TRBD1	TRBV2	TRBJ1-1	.	CASSRRGQDTEAFF	TGTGCCAGCAGTCGAAGGGGGCAGGACACTGAAGCTTTCTTT